This passage covers 18 T cell receptor beta chains from one sample sequenced in a study of post-analysis software for immune sequencing data. Libraries were made from TCR beta cDNA, and they carried unique molecular identifiers. TCRdb itself ran the PCR reads through MiXCR, one entry per CDR3 protein. The sample contains around 710,000 distinct CDR3 sequences, under 60% of which appear only once. Whole-study results and caveats: In patients, TRBV5-6, TRBV5-1 and TRBV20-1 belonged to 4 or 5 TRBV segments found more frequently than in controls.

No antigen has been identified for these receptors. The sequencing sample was made of blood. The origin of the receptors is a girl aged 10-17 years with multiple sclerosis.

V usage is TRBV13 and J usage is TRBJ2-7, with a possible D match to TRBD2 (6 bases). Germline CDR1 PRHDT, CDR2 FYEKMQ (reference sequence). CDR3 length equals 14 residues. V lost 5 bases and J 3 bases, leaving 14 bases between the germline ends. The CDR3 is CASSKEGLSYEQYF. In nucleotides, the CDR3 is TGTGCCAGCAGCAAGGAGGGACTTAGCTACGAGCAGTACTTC. Variable domain in full (rest from reference TRBV13 and TRBJ2-7): AAGVIQSPRHLIKEKRETATLKCYPIPRHDTVYWYQQGPGQDPQFLISFYEKMQSDKGSIPDRFSAQQFSDYHSELNMSSLELGDSALYFCASSKEGLSYEQYFGPGTRLTVT.

This clonotype was recorded a few times. V and J are TRBV15 and TRBJ2-3; D gene ambiguous. This CDR3 is 13 amino acids long. CDR1 and CDR2 (germline): LNHNV, YYDKDF (reference sequence). Trimming removed 4 bases at V and 7 bases at J, with 12 bases between. CDR3: CATSTIDGNTQYF. The DNA for the CDR3 is TGTGCCACCAGCACGATTGACGGAAATACGCAGTATTTT.

This clonotype was seen a few times. The chain joins TRBV10-3 to TRBJ1-4, with 12 bases fitting TRBD1. The CDR3 contains 17 residues. CDR1 and CDR2 (germline): ENHRY, SYGVKD. Trimming cost V 4 bases and J 6 bases; bases outside gene matches: 9. Here the CDR3 DNA reads TGTGCCATCAGTGCCGGGACAGGGGGCTCGAAGGATGAAAAACTGTTTTTT. Amino acid sequence: CAISAGTGGSKDEKLFF.

As for this clonotype: The junction departs from germline at one end; a sequencing error may be responsible. CDR3 protein: CTSSLTRGDEQYF. CDR3 coding DNA: TGTACCAGCAGCTTAACTAGGGGGGACGAGCAGTACTTC. This sequence joins TRBV7-3 and TRBJ2-7; D possibly uses TRBD1 or TRBD2 (6 bases each). Per germline, CDR1 SGHTA and CDR2 FQGTGA. The length of the CDR3 is 13 residues.

This chain uses TRBV24-1 with TRBJ1-1; D is undetermined. Germline values: CDR1 KGHDR, CDR2 SFDVKD. V was clipped by 4 bases and J by 1 base, with 6 bases between them. This CDR3 is 13 amino acids long. The CDR3 protein is CATSDGGNTEAFF. Here the CDR3 DNA reads TGTGCCACCAGTGACGGAGGGAACACTGAAGCTTTCTTT.

The chain joins TRBV29-1 to TRBJ1-1; D remains unclear. Trimming removed 4 bases at V and 3 bases at J, with 3 bases between. The CDR3 consists of 10 residues. CDR1 is SQVTM and CDR2 is ANQGSEA in the germline V gene. CDR3 protein: CSVAYTEAFF. CDR3 DNA sequence: TGCAGCGTTGCTTACACTGAAGCTTTCTTT.

This clonotype has only a few counts. The rearrangement uses TRBV19 and TRBJ2-3, with TRBD2 identical over 7 bases. The CDR3 length is 16 residues. Germline CDR1 is LNHDA and CDR2 is SQIVND (reference sequence). V was clipped by 8 bases and J by 6 bases; unmatched bases: 17. CDR3 in DNA: TGTGCCAGTCGGTTGGGCGGGGGACTCCGTGGGGATACGCAGTATTTT. Protein sequence: CASRLGGGLRGDTQYF.

The chain has TRBV20-1 and TRBJ2-1; tentatively, D is TRBD2 (6 bases). This CDR3 contains 14 residues. Trimming removed 3 bases from V and 2 bases from J, with 11 bases in between. Germline CDR1 is DFQATT and CDR2 is SNEGSKA (reference sequence). CDR3 sequence: CSASLAGPYNEQFF. CDR3 coding DNA: TGCAGTGCTAGTCTCGCGGGGCCCTACAATGAGCAGTTCTTC.

V and J are TRBV20-1 and TRBJ2-7; tentative D call: TRBD2 (5 bases). Per germline, CDR1 DFQATT and CDR2 SNEGSKA (reference sequence). With 3 bases removed from V and 3 bases from J, the gap between germline ends came to 15 bases. This CDR3 is built from 14 residues. The CDR3 nucleotides are TGCAGTGCTAGGTCCAGCGGTAACCTCTACGAGCAGTACTTC. Amino acids: CSARSSGNLYEQYF.

The V call is TRBV20-1, the J call TRBJ1-4; no reliable D call. V was cut by 5 bases and J by 0 bases, with 10 bases left in between. Germline CDR1 reads DFQATT; CDR2 reads SNEGSKA (reference sequence). The CDR3 sequence is 14 residues long. The CDR3 coding sequence is TGCAGTGCTTTCCAAGGCCCAACTAATGAAAAACTGTTTTTT. Translation gives CSAFQGPTNEKLFF.

V gene TRBV27 combines with J gene TRBJ1-2, with 7 bases lining up with TRBD1. CDR1 is MNHEY and CDR2 is SMNVEV in the germline V gene (reference sequence). Germline trimming cut 5 bases from V and 0 bases from J; bases unmatched to any gene: 6. This CDR3 has 15 residues. The CDR3 loop is CASSLTGRANYGYTF. The CDR3 DNA reads TGTGCCAGCAGTCTGACAGGGAGAGCTAACTATGGCTACACCTTC.

The chain recombines TRBV7-2 with TRBJ1-2; D is possibly TRBD1 (6 bases). The CDR3 consists of 15 residues. V was pared by 1 base and J by 2 bases, with 11 bases between. Per germline, CDR1 SGHTA and CDR2 FQGNSA. The CDR3, as DNA: TGTGCCAGCAGCTTAGAGGACCAGGGGAACTATGGCTACACCTTC. It yields the protein CASSLEDQGNYGYTF. Full variable domain (outside the CDR3, taken from reference TRBV7-2 and TRBJ1-2): GAGVSQSPSNKVTEKGKDVELRCDPISGHTALYWYRQSLGQGLEFLIYFQGNSAPDKSGLPSDRFSAERTGGSVSTLTIQRTQQEDSAVYLCASSLEDQGNYGYTFGSGTRLTVV.

The chain links TRBV24-1 to TRBJ2-1, with D unresolved. Germline loops: CDR1 KGHDR, CDR2 SFDVKD. V was cut by 4 bases and J by 3 bases, with 6 bases left in between. The CDR3 length is 13 residues. CDR3 in DNA: TGTGCCACCAGTGACCTGGACTACAATGAGCAGTTCTTC. Protein sequence: CATSDLDYNEQFF.

The chain has TRBV9 and TRBJ2-7; 11 bases agree with TRBD1. V was clipped by 4 bases and J by 7 bases; unmatched bases: 10. The germline gives CDR1 SGDLS, CDR2 YYNGEE. This CDR3 is 15 amino acids long. The CDR3 DNA follows: TGTGCCAGCAGCCCGTCACCAGGGACAGGGGGAGAGCAGTACTTC. Its translation: CASSPSPGTGGEQYF.

This clonotype showed up just a few times. The V gene is TRBV2, the J gene TRBJ2-4, with no clear D. Trimming shortened V by 6 bases and J by 4 bases, and 28 bases separated the two germline ends. The CDR3 length is 19 residues. CDR1 and CDR2 from the germline V gene are SNHLY and FYNNEI. CDR3 in amino acids: CASRENRAPILQAKNIQYF. CDR3 bases: TGTGCCAGCAGGGAGAACCGGGCCCCAATTCTCCAGGCTAAAAACATTCAGTACTTC.

This chain uses TRBV12-3 or TRBV12-4 with TRBJ2-1, with D maybe TRBD2 (5 bases). V lost 4 bases, J lost 0 bases, and 13 bases lay in between. The CDR3 contains 16 residues. DNA for the CDR3: TGTGCCAGCAGTTCAAGTGGGAGCAGCTCCTACAATGAGCAGTTCTTC. Its translation: CASSSSGSSSYNEQFF.

The V gene is TRBV10-2, the J gene TRBJ2-7; 12 bases match TRBD2. Germline CDR1 WSHSY, CDR2 SAAADI. Losses at the gene ends were 6 bases for V and 5 bases for J; bases not matched to a gene: 8. The CDR3 has 15 residues. The chain's CDR3 is CASSPILAGGDEQYF. The DNA of the CDR3 is TGCGCCAGCAGCCCAATACTAGCGGGAGGTGACGAGCAGTACTTC.

This clonotype has a handful of counts. The J gene is TRBJ2-3, the V gene TRBV7-2, with D unclear. In germline, CDR1 is SGHTA, CDR2 FQGNSA. Trimming left V 3 bases short and J 0 bases short, with 19 bases between. The length of the CDR3 is 18 residues. The CDR3 is CASSLWRTNGTSTDTQYF. In nucleotides, the CDR3 is TGTGCCAGCAGCTTGTGGAGAACTAACGGCACCAGCACAGATACGCAGTATTTT.